This T cell receptor (beta chain) was observed in a study of blood T cells in healthy people across ages (dated by TCRdb to the mid-2010s). Study-level background: Template switching captured roughly one uniquely barcoded TCR beta cDNA molecule per two T cells in model experiments. To avoid experimental bias, donors of different ages were spread randomly across the sequencing lanes. The donors were split into four age groups: young (average about 16 years), middle-aged (about 40), aged (over 55) and long-lived (roughly 86). Using deep sequencing normalized with unique cDNA molecular identifiers, the study measured how TCR beta repertoire diversity changes with age. For two donors (one aged 18 to 29 and one aged 80 or older), the study analyzed two additional independent replicas of 1 million unique cDNA reads from the same blood draw.

Systemically healthy Caucasian individuals from Russia, about 38 in total and aged roughly 6 to 100 years, were included as donors. Ten milliliters of peripheral blood were drawn from each donor into EDTA-treated Vacutainer tubes. Ficoll-Paque density-gradient centrifugation was used to isolate PBMCs, with at least 7 million per sample. Total RNA, at least 6 micrograms per sample, was extracted from PBMCs with Trizol reagent. Naive CD45RAhigh/CD27high T cell percentages were measured by flow cytometry on a PBMC aliquot from every donor. Worth noting for this clonotype: There is no known antigen for this receptor. No base qualities exist here, and no much larger clone lies one base off it.

The library was made by 5' RACE. TCRdb shows the sequencer as Illumina HiSeq 2500. A second roughly 6 to 11 cycle PCR used a sample-barcoded 5' primer and a J-beta primer mix. Each TCR beta cDNA molecule received a unique molecular identifier from a template-switch 5' adaptor carrying 12 random nucleotides. Each sample yielded at least 2.5 million CDR3-containing paired-end reads. First-strand cDNA synthesis was performed from all RNA using the Mint cDNA synthesis kit, with priming by a TRBC-specific oligonucleotide. Following uracil-DNA glycosylase treatment, a first 18-cycle PCR with universal primers M1SS and BC2_uni_R was performed on all cDNA. Regarding the original processing steps: Each sample was normalized by randomly selecting 1 million high-quality reads, each carrying a distinct molecular identifier. Instead of being binned into consensus sequences, reads that shared molecular identifiers were thrown out. MiTCR, with a Q25 quality threshold and the strictest error-elimination algorithm, was used for CDR3 identification, clonotype clustering and error correction. A nonparametric unseen species model with Euler transformation was used to estimate a lower bound on total TCR beta diversity. The public reads were reanalyzed by TCRdb: fastp trimming at Q25, MiXCR alignment, in-frame beta chains only. Every distinct CDR3 protein forms one entry, paired with its most common genes and DNA. TCRdb, not the authors, supplied the V and J calls. The sample table lists 1,100,000 or so distinct CDR3 sequences, 35% to 55% of them with a count of one. The ten largest clones take up approximately 17% of the sample.

The paper's findings and limits, for the study overall: Because the CMV infection status of the donors was unknown, age-related changes in expanded clonotypes may potentially have been confounded. There was a strong correlation between observed TCR beta diversity and the percentage of naive T cells measured by flow cytometry. Compared with the aged group, the long-lived group had more naive CD4+ T cells, fewer expanded clones and increased TCR diversity, a pattern suggesting age selection. Total diversity estimates from one million sequenced T cells were considered lower bounds and underestimates. As age increased, observed TCR beta diversity per million T cells dropped in a roughly linear way, and a significant reduction was already evident by age 40. Bulk unsorted PBMC profiling prevented conclusive comparison of naive and antigen-experienced compartments.

V drops 3 bases and J drops 3 bases, leaving 13 bases in between. The CDR3 numbers 15 residues from cysteine through phenylalanine. The kept DNA is CDR3 alone, 45 bases in frame from the first base. CDR1 and CDR2 (SGHDN, FVKESK) derive from the germline V gene. The material sequenced was blood. The receptor's source is a woman aged 55-69 years in good health. The rearranged chain carries TRBV14 and TRBJ2-3; a weak D assignment points to TRBD2 (6 bases agree). The CDR3 reads CASSHQTSRTDTQYF. The DNA is as follows: TGTGCCAGCAGCCACCAGACTAGTAGAACAGATACGCAGTATTTT.